These T cell receptor beta chains were read from a single sample in a study of shared clonotypes between healthy human individuals. Assay: immunoSEQ multiplex PCR; the TCRdb copy retains only in-frame clones and omits some. The table lists hundreds of thousands of clones, 70% to 80% of them singletons. The sample taken for sequencing was PBMCs. The receptors were gathered from a woman between 40 and 55 years old in good health. Some clones in this sample may be carry-over from other donors' samples. Both conserved end residues are part of each CDR3. The D gene is left open where the match is weak. Rows give clone size only sometimes, using once, few, many, or a class for an expanded clone.

len	v_gene	d_gene	abundance	j_gene	CDR3nt	CDR3aa
14	TRBV30	-	-	TRBJ2-2	TGTGCCGCGAGGGGTGTTCCTTCAGGCGGGGAGCTGTTTTTT	CAARGVPSGGELFF
15	TRBV4-3	TRBD2	-	TRBJ2-1	TGCGCCAGCAGCCAAGAGCCAGCGGGAGGCAATGAGCAGTTCTTC	CASSQEPAGGNEQFF
15	TRBV5-1	TRBD1	-	TRBJ2-3	TGCGCCAGCAGCACGGACAGGGCTAGCACAGATACGCAGTATTTT	CASSTDRASTDTQYF
16	TRBV4-2	TRBD2	-	TRBJ2-1	TGTGCCAGCAGCCAAGTTTCGGGAGGGCGCTCGAATGAGCAGTTCTTC	CASSQVSGGRSNEQFF
15	TRBV19	-	-	TRBJ1-4	TGTGCCAGTAGTATTTCAGTGGGTCCGGGTGAAAAACTGTTTTTT	CASSISVGPGEKLFF
13	TRBV21-1	-	-	TRBJ1-1	TGTGCCACACCCAAAGAAGGACAAGTCGGGGCTTTCTTT	CATPKEGQVGAFF
12	TRBV10-2	-	-	TRBJ2-5	TGCGCCAGCAGTGAAATCCAAGAGACCCAGTACTTC	CASSEIQETQYF
15	TRBV7-9	TRBD1	few	TRBJ2-7	TGTGCCAGCAGCTCGAGGGACAGGGAAGGTCGCGAGCAGTACTTC	CASSSRDREGREQYF
19	TRBV5-1	TRBD2	-	TRBJ2-1	TGCGCCAGCAGCTATCGACTAGCGGCAGGGCCCTACTCCTACAATGAGCAGTTCTTC	CASSYRLAAGPYSYNEQFF
15	TRBV28	-	-	TRBJ2-7	TGTGCCAGCAGTCGGACAGGGAGGGGGAGCTACGAGCAGTACTTC	CASSRTGRGSYEQYF
15	TRBV19	-	-	TRBJ2-7	TGTGCCAGTAGTAAAACATCGGCCGAACCCTACGAGCAGTACTTC	CASSKTSAEPYEQYF
14	TRBV7-9	-	once	TRBJ1-5	TGTGCCAGCAGCTTAACAACAGAGAATCAGCCCCAGCATTTT	CASSLTTENQPQHF
14	TRBV6-6	-	few	TRBJ1-1	TGTGCCAGCAGGCCGACCTGGGGCAGTTACGAAGCTTTCTTT	CASRPTWGSYEAFF